The TCR beta chain under discussion was sequenced for a study of beta chain features in type 1 diabetes. Overall study findings and caveats: Among patients with Type 1 diabetes, TCRB CDR3s were moderately but significantly shorter in every one of the four CD4+ subsets. Diminished insertions and augmented deletions at VDJ junctions characterized type 1 diabetes patients. The study found that naive, central memory and Treg TCRB repertoires appeared more similar in patients than in healthy donors.

CDR1 and CDR2 from the germline V gene are SGHRS and YFSETQ. This CDR3 is 15 amino acids long. Trimming removed 4 bases from V and 6 bases from J; junction bases left unmatched: 11. As for this clone: Its antigen is currently unknown.

The entirety of the isolated RNA underwent reverse transcription, so expressed TCRB transcripts were sequenced. Mean read depth for naive, central memory and regulatory T cell samples was approximately 3.57 million reads. The assay was immunoSEQ multiplex PCR, and TCRdb's table has in-frame clones only and misses some. The table has approximately 600,000 clones, around 12% seen once; the top ten hold 0.095% to 0.15%. The sequence derives from a young man with type 1 diabetes. The sequenced material came from naive CD4+ T cells from blood. The chain combines TRBV5-1 with TRBJ2-5; 8 bases match TRBD2. CDR3 bases: TGCGCCAGCAGCACCGCCCCGGGACTAGACAAGACCCAGTACTTC. Protein sequence: CASSTAPGLDKTQYF.